This entry concerns a single T cell receptor beta chain. Its antigen is unidentified. One end of the junction fails to match germline, which may point to a read error. This sample stems from a study of cytomegalovirus exposure and HLA in healthy donors. Study results and limitations: Upon later analysis, HLA-associated TCR beta chains proved more clonally expanded than other, equally common chains. The study recorded 150 to 200 TCR beta chains that were cytomegalovirus-associated.

The PCR was carried out with 60 Vbeta primers and 13 Jbeta primers. Produced via immunoSEQ multiplex PCR; TCRdb's table is partial and in-frame only. Of around 100,000 clones in the sample, 79% are singletons; the top ten hold approximately 4%. Per the germline V gene, CDR1 is DFQATT and CDR2 is SNEGSKA (reference sequence). The CDR3 is 11 amino acids. This clonotype was obtained from a man between 45 and 60 years old in good health and CMV-seropositive. The rearrangement uses TRBV20-1 and TRBJ1-4, with D maybe TRBD1 (5 bases). Sequenced: PBMCs. The CDR3 here is CSASSGTQRGF. CDR3 nucleotide sequence: TGCAGTGCTAGTTCAGGGACTCAAAGAGGTTTT.